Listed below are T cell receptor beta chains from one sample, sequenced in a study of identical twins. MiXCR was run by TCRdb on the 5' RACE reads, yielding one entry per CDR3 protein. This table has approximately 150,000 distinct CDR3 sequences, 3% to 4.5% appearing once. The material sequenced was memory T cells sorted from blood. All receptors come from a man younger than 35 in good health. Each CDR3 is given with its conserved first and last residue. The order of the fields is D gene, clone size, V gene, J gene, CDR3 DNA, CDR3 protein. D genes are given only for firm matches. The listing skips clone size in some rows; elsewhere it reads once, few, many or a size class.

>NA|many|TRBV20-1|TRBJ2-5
TGCAGTGGCCATGAGGGGGGGGAGACCCAGTACTTC
CSGHEGGETQYF
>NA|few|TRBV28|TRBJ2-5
TGTGCCAGCGAAGACACAAAGGCCGGGGAGACCCAGTACTTC
CASEDTKAGETQYF
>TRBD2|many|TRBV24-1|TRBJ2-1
TGTGCCACCATGGACCTAGCGGGATATGAGCAGTTCTTC
CATMDLAGYEQFF
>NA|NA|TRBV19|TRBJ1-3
TGTGCCAGTAGTAGACAGGATTACTCTGGAAACACCATATATTTT
CASSRQDYSGNTIYF
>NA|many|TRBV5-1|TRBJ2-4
TGCGCCAGCAGCTCCCGGGACCGAGACAAAAACATTCAGTACTTC
CASSSRDRDKNIQYF
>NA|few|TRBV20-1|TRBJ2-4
TGCAGTGCTAGAGGTGTGGGGGGCGGTCTAAACATTCAGTACTTC
CSARGVGGGLNIQYF
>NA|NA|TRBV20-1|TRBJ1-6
TGCAGTGCCCGAATCAAGGGTGGGAATTCACCCCTCCACTTT
CSARIKGGNSPLHF
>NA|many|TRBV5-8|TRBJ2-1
TGTGCCAGCAGCTTAAGGGGGGGCCGGTGGAATGAGCAGTTCTTC
CASSLRGGRWNEQFF
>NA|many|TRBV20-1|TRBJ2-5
TGCAGTGCTAGAGAATACCTAGGAAGAGAGACCCAGTACTTC
CSAREYLGRETQYF
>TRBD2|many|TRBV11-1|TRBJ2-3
TGTGCCAGCAGCCCACTAGCGGGAGGGCCATTTTTCTTCACAGATACGCAGTATTTT
CASSPLAGGPFFFTDTQYF
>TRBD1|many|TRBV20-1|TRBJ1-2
TGCAGTGCTAGGGACCGGGACAGGGTTCGCCATGGCTACACCTTC
CSARDRDRVRHGYTF
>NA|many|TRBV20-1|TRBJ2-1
TGCAGTGCTGCGCTTGGATCGACCAATGAGCAGTTCTTC
CSAALGSTNEQFF
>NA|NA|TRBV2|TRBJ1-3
TGTGCCAGCAGTGAAGAGGGGAAGGAGTATTTT
CASSEEGKEYF
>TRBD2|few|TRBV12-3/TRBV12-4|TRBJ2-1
TGTGCAACCAAAGGCGGGAGGGCCGATGAGCAGTTCTTC
CATKGGRADEQFF
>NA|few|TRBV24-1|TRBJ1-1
TGTGCCACCAGTGAAGGTTGGAACACTGAAGCTTTCTTT
CATSEGWNTEAFF
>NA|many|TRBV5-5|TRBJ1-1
TGTGCCAGCAGCCACCCGGGGGGAGGGATGAACACTGAAGCTTTCTTT
CASSHPGGGMNTEAFF
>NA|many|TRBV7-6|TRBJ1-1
TGTGCCAGCAGCTTACGTGTGGACAGGAACACTGAAGCTTTCTTT
CASSLRVDRNTEAFF
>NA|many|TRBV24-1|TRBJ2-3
TGTGCCACCGGAGCAGCCGGCACAGATACGCAGTATTTT
CATGAAGTDTQYF
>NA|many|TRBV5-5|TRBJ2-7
TGTGCCAGCAGCCATACTAGAAAACCCTACGAGCAGTACTTC
CASSHTRKPYEQYF
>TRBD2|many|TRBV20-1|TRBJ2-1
TGCAGTGCTAGCCGGACTAGCGGGAGCCCCGCCCGGCGGCAGTTCTTC
CSASRTSGSPARRQFF
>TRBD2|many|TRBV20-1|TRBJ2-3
TGCAGTGCTCCAACTAGCGGATACACAGATACGCAGTATTTT
CSAPTSGYTDTQYF
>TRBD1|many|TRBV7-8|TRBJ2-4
TGTGCCAGCAGCTTAGTGGGGCCAGGGGGCGCGAACCTAGCCAAAAACATTCAGTACTTC
CASSLVGPGGANLAKNIQYF
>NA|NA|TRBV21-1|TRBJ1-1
TGTGCCAGCGGCGACAGATTCAACCCTGAAGCTTTCTTT
CASGDRFNPEAFF
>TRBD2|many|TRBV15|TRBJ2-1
TGTGCATCCCGACCCAGAATAGCGGGAGTAGGGGCCAATGAGCAGTTCTTC
CASRPRIAGVGANEQFF
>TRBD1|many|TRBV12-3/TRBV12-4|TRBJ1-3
TGTGCCAGCAGACCGGGACAGGGGGCTGGAAACACCATATATTTT
CASRPGQGAGNTIYF
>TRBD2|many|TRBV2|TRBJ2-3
TGTGCCAGCAGTGCGTCGGGAGGGGTCACAGATACGCAGTATTTT
CASSASGGVTDTQYF
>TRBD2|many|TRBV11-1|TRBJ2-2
TGTGCCAGCAGTCGCCCCGGGACTAGCGGGAGAAACCGGTGGGAGCTGTTTTTT
CASSRPGTSGRNRWELFF
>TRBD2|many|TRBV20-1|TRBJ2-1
TGCAGTGCTAGAGCGGGACTAGCGGGAGGGATCCATGAGCAGTTCTTC
CSARAGLAGGIHEQFF
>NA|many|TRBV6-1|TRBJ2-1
TGTGCCAGCAGCAAATCGTATGGCTCCTACAATGAGCAGTTCTTC
CASSKSYGSYNEQFF
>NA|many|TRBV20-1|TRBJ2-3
TGCAGTGCTAGTGCGTCTGGGAACACAGATACGCAGTATTTT
CSASASGNTDTQYF
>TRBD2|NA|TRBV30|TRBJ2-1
TGTGCCTGGGACGGGAGGCTCCCCTACAATGAGCAGTTCTTC
CAWDGRLPYNEQFF
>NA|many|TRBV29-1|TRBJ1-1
TGCAGCGTTGTGGGGGTTACAACTGAAGCTTTCTTT
CSVVGVTTEAFF
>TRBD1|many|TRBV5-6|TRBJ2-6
TGTGCCAGCAGCTTGAGGGGGACAGCTGGGGCCAACGTCCTGACTTTC
CASSLRGTAGANVLTF
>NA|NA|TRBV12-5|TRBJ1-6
TGTGCTAGTGCCATATCCCGAGGGCGGAGCTCCTATAATTCACCCCTCCACTTT
CASAISRGRSSYNSPLHF
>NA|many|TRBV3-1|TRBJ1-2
TGTGCCAGCAGCCAAGTGGAAAACTATGGCTACACCTTC
CASSQVENYGYTF
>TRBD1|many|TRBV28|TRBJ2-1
TGTGCCAGCAGTAAGGGACAGACCCAGCAGTTCTTC
CASSKGQTQQFF
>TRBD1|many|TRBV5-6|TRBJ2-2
TGTGCCAGCAGCCCGACAGGGGTGAACACCGGGGAGCTGTTTTTT
CASSPTGVNTGELFF
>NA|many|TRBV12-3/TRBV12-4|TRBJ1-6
TGTGCCAGCAGATCGGCAGGGGAAAATTCACCCCTCCACTTT
CASRSAGENSPLHF
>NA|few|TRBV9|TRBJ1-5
TGTGCCAGCAGCGTGGGGGGGTTAAGGAATCAGCCCCAGCATTTT
CASSVGGLRNQPQHF
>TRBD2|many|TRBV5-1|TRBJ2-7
TGCGCCAGCAGCTCCTTACCCATAGCGGGAGGCATGAGCGAGCAGTACTTC
CASSSLPIAGGMSEQYF
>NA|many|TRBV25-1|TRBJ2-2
TGTGCCAGCCGGGGCGAGGCGAACACCGGGGAGCTGTTTTTT
CASRGEANTGELFF
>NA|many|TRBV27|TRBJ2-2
TGTGCCAGCAGTATCCTCCCCGGGGAGCTGTTTTTT
CASSILPGELFF
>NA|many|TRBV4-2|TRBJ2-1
TGTGCCAGCAGCGACTCCTATCGGGGGGCGCCGGAGCAGTTCTTC
CASSDSYRGAPEQFF
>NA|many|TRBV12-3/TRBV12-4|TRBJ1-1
TGTGCCAGCAGTATAGGGGGGTTCACTGAAGCTTTCTTT
CASSIGGFTEAFF
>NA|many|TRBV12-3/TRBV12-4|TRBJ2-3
TGTGCCAGCAGTCCCGACCACCACCCTAGCACAGATACGCAGTATTTT
CASSPDHHPSTDTQYF
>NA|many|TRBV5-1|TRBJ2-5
TGCGCCAGCACTTGGGATAACCAAGAGACCCAGTACTTC
CASTWDNQETQYF
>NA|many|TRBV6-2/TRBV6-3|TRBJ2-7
TGTGCCAGCAGCTACACACGGACCTACGAGCAGTACTTC
CASSYTRTYEQYF
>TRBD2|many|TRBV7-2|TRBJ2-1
TGTGCCAGCAGTCCCACTAGCGGGAGTCTAAATGAGCAGTTCTTC
CASSPTSGSLNEQFF
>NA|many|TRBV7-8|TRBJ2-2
TGTGCCAGCAGCTTATTGGGACAGGGTCGCGGGAGGTACACCGGGGAGCTGTTTTTT
CASSLLGQGRGRYTGELFF
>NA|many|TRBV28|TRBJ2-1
TGTGCCAGCAGTTTGGGGGGTGTGGGAGAGAATGAGCAGTTCTTC
CASSLGGVGENEQFF
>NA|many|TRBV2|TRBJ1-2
TGTGCCAGCAGTGCCCGAGCGACCTATGGCTACACCTTC
CASSARATYGYTF
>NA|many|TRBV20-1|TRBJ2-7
TGCAGTGCCCCGAGTATAGGACTAACGAACTACGAGCAGTACTTC
CSAPSIGLTNYEQYF
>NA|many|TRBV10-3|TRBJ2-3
TGTGCCATCAGTGAGTCTTTCGGGGTTACCGCAGATACGCAGTATTTT
CAISESFGVTADTQYF
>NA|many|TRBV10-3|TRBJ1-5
TGTGCCATCAGTGAGTCAATGGGGGCTAACCAGCCCCAGCATTTT
CAISESMGANQPQHF
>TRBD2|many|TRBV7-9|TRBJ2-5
TGTGCCAGCAGCCCCCGGGAGGGGCCGGCGCAGACCCAGTACTTC
CASSPREGPAQTQYF
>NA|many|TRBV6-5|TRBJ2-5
TGTGCCAGCAGTTACTCCCTGTTGAGGGAGACCCAGTACTTC
CASSYSLLRETQYF
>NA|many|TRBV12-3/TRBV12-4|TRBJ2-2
TGTGCCAGCAGTTTAGGGTCAGGGATTTTCACCGGGGAGCTGTTTTTT
CASSLGSGIFTGELFF
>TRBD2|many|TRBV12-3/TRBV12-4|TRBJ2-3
TGTGCCAGCAGTTTGCTGCTAGCGGCCCCCGTATTAATTATAGATACGCAGTATTTT
CASSLLLAAPVLIIDTQYF
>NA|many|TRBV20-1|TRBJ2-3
TGCAGTGCTAGTCACGGTGGGAGCACAGATACGCAGTATTTT
CSASHGGSTDTQYF
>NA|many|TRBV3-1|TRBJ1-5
TGTGCCAGCAGCCCCCTGGACAGCTATCAGCCCCAGCATTTT
CASSPLDSYQPQHF